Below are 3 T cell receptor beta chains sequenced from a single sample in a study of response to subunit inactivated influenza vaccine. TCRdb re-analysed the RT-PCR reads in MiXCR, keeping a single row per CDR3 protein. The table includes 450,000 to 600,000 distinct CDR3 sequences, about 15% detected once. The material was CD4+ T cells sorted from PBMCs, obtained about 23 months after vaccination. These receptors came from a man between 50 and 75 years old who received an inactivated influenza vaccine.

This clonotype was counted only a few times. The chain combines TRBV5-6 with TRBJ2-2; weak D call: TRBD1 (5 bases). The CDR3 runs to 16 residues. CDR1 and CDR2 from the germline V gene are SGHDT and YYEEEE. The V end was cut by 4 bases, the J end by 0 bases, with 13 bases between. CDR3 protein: CASSRLTVANTGELFF. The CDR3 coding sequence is TGTGCCAGCAGCCGATTGACAGTCGCGAACACCGGGGAGCTGTTTTTT. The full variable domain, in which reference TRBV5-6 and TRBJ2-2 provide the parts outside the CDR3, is DAGVTQSPTHLIKTRGQQVTLRCSPKSGHDTVSWYQQALGQGPQFIFQYYEEEERQRGNFPDRFSGHQFPNYSSELNVNALLLGDSALYLCASSRLTVANTGELFFGEGSRLTVL.

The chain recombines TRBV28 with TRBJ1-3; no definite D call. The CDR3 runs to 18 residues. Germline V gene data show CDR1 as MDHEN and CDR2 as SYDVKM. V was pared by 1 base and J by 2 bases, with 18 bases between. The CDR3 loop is CASSLFWPERTPGNTIYF. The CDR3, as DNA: TGTGCCAGCAGTTTATTTTGGCCCGAACGAACCCCTGGAAACACCATATATTTT.

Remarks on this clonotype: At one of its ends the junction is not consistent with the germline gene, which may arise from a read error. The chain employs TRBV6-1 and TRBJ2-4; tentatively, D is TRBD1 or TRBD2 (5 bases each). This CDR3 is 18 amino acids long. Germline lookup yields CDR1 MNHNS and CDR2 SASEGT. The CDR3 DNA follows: TGTGCCAGCAGTGGGGCAGGAGGTCGGGGCCTAGCCGAAAACATTCAGTACTTC. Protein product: CASSGAGGRGLAENIQYF.